The 18 T cell receptor beta chains below come from one sample, sequenced in a study of circulating tumor DNA in untreated peripheral T-cell lymphoma. TCRdb keeps only in-frame clones here, not all; method: immunoSEQ multiplex PCR. Among 550 or so clones listed, 65% to 80% were seen once. The source material was tumor tissue. These receptors were obtained from a human donor with peripheral T-cell lymphoma.

This rearrangement joins TRBV6-8 to TRBJ2-7, with TRBD1 matching over 7 bases. V trimming: 6 bases; J trimming: 7 bases; junction bases outside the gene matches: 6. Per the germline V gene, CDR1 is MNHGY and CDR2 is SAAAGT. This CDR3 is built from 12 residues. CDR3 sequence (DNA): TGTGCCAGCAGGACAGGGCCGAAAGAGCAGTACTTC. Translated, it gives CASRTGPKEQYF.

In its sample, this clone was seen a few times. The chain is built from TRBV5-1 and TRBJ2-7; D may be TRBD2 (6 bases). The CDR3 sequence is 14 residues long. From germline, CDR1 is SGHRS and CDR2 YFSETQ. V was trimmed by 4 bases and J by 4 bases, leaving 15 bases between them. CDR3 sequence reads: CASSLRDGSYEQYF. CDR3 nucleotide sequence: TGCGCCAGCAGCCTCCGGGACGGGAGTTACGAGCAGTACTTC. Based on the CDR3 plus reference TRBV5-1 and TRBJ2-7, the full variable domain is KAGVTQTPRYLIKTRGQQVTLSCSPISGHRSVSWYQQTPGQGLQFLFEYFSETQRNKGNFPGRFSGRQFSNSRSEMNVSTLELGDSALYLCASSLRDGSYEQYFGPGTRLTVT.

With respect to this clone: An end of the junction differs from the germline gene, which may be a read error. This chain joins TRBV6-8 and TRBJ2-7; D is perhaps TRBD1 or TRBD2 (5 bases each). This CDR3 is 13 amino acids long. Looked up from germline, CDR1 is MNHGY and CDR2 is SAAAGT. The CDR3 DNA reads as TGTGCCAGCAGTAGGGACCAAGCCTACGAGCAATACTTC. Protein product: CASSRDQAYEQYF.

The chain recombines TRBV23-1 with TRBJ2-7; maybe TRBD1 (5 bases). TRBV23-1 is known as an ORF, though its function is uncertain. This CDR3 is 13 amino acids long. Between the trimmed V and J ends, which lost 5 bases and 3 bases, there was a span of 11 bases. CDR3 in amino acids: CASSIWTRYEQYF. The CDR3 region has the DNA TGCGCCAGCAGTATTTGGACACGCTACGAGCAGTACTTC.

The chain links TRBV29-1 to TRBJ1-2; D not resolved. Trimming left V 6 bases short and J 9 bases short, with 14 bases between. Germline assignment: CDR1 SQVTM and CDR2 ANQGSEA. This CDR3 region has 11 residues. CDR3 protein: CSVLIGPSYTF. Written as DNA, the CDR3 is TGCAGCGTCCTGATTGGTCCGAGCTACACCTTC.

This sequence joins TRBV11-3 and TRBJ1-5; no reliable D call. Deletions cut 6 bases from V and 9 bases from J, with 24 bases between. This CDR3 region has 16 residues. Per germline, CDR1 SGHNT and CDR2 YENEEA. This chain's CDR3 is CASSSRTRMDRGPQHF. In DNA form, the CDR3 reads TGTGCCAGCAGTTCCCGGACTCGGATGGATCGGGGGCCCCAGCATTTT. The full variable domain, completed using reference TRBV11-3 and TRBJ1-5, is EAGVVQSPRYKIIEKKQPVAFWCNPISGHNTLYWYLQNLGQGPELLIRYENEEAVDDSQLPKDRFSAERLKGVDSTLKIQPAELGDSAVYLCASSSRTRMDRGPQHFGDGTRLSIL.

The chain uses TRBV9 and TRBJ2-5, with a tentative D call TRBD1 (5 bases). This CDR3 spans 14 amino acids. V was trimmed by 5 bases and J by 2 bases, leaving 13 bases between them. The germline V gene has CDR1 SGDLS and CDR2 YYNGEE. The CDR3 here is CASRRTSSQETQYF. The CDR3 DNA follows: TGTGCCAGCAGGCGGACATCTTCACAAGAGACCCAGTACTTC.

The chain has TRBV10-1 and TRBJ2-1, with 13 nucleotides matching TRBD2. The CDR3 is 17 residues long. CDR1 is WNHNN, CDR2 SYGVQD, per germline (reference sequence). V lost 3 bases, J lost 0 bases, and 2 bases stayed unmatched. CDR3 sequence (DNA): TGCGCCAGCAGTGACTGGACTAGCGGGAGCTCCTACAATGAGCAGTTCTTC. Its translation is CASSDWTSGSSYNEQFF.

V is TRBV5-1 and J is TRBJ2-5, with 9 bases lining up with TRBD1. The CDR3 sequence is 16 residues long. CDR1 is SGHRS and CDR2 is YFSETQ in the germline V gene. The ends lost 3 bases at V and 5 bases at J; junction bases unmatched: 11. As DNA, the CDR3 is TGCGCCAGCAGCTGGGGATACAGGGGGCCGCGGGAGACCCAGTACTTC. Protein product: CASSWGYRGPRETQYF.

CDR3 sequence: CASTGLSYNEQFF. The CDR3 coding sequence is TGTGCCAGCACCGGACTATCCTACAATGAGCAGTTCTTC. This rearrangement joins TRBV2 to TRBJ2-1; tentative D call: TRBD2 (6 bases). The V end was cut by 7 bases, the J end by 1 base, with 8 bases between. The CDR3 length is 13 residues. CDR1 is SNHLY and CDR2 is FYNNEI in the germline V gene.

The chain is built from TRBV18 and TRBJ2-1; the D gene could be TRBD1 or TRBD2 (6 bases each). The CDR3 has 18 residues. Germline V gene data show CDR1 as KGHSH and CDR2 as LQKENI. V dropped 1 base and J dropped 8 bases, with 24 bases sitting between them. CDR3 in DNA: TGTGCCAGCTCACCACTAACTCTTACAGGGACGGGGGAAGATGAGCAGTTCTTC. Residues: CASSPLTLTGTGEDEQFF.

This chain links TRBV6-8 with TRBJ2-7; TRBD1 matches at 8 bases. Germline CDR1 reads MNHGY; CDR2 reads SAAAGT. This CDR3 has 16 amino acids. The ends lost 0 bases at V and 0 bases at J; junction bases unmatched: 4. The CDR3 DNA reads TGTGCCAGCAGTTACTCCCCTACAGGGGGCTCCTACGAGCAGTACTTC. Its translation: CASSYSPTGGSYEQYF.

The V call is TRBV18, the J call TRBJ2-1; 7 bases map to TRBD1. J was trimmed by 8 bases and V by 6 bases; bases with no gene match: 4. Germline CDR1 KGHSH, CDR2 LQKENI. CDR3 length: 12 amino acids. The CDR3 here is CASSPQGDEQFF. CDR3 bases: TGTGCCAGCTCGCCTCAGGGGGATGAGCAGTTCTTC.

This chain connects TRBV6-7 to TRBJ2-7, with 12 bases aligning to TRBD2. TRBV6-7 is an open reading frame, and its role is uncertain. The CDR3 has 14 residues. The J segment lost 3 bases and the V segment lost 5 bases, leaving 2 bases of the junction unmatched. CDR3 protein: CASSLAGGIYEQYF. The CDR3 DNA is TGTGCCAGCAGTCTAGCGGGGGGGATCTACGAGCAGTACTTC.

The J gene is TRBJ1-5, the V gene TRBV19; D is possibly TRBD1 (6 bases). The J call may be wrong; the DNA end is better matched by TRBJ2-3. Germline V gene data show CDR1 as LNHDA and CDR2 as SQIVND (reference sequence). The CDR3 sequence is 15 residues long. The CDR3 loop reads CASSWTVSGNQPQYF. The DNA for the CDR3 is TGTGCCAGTAGTTGGACAGTGTCTGGCAATCAGCCCCAGTATTTT.

The chain joins TRBV10-2 to TRBJ2-1, with D perhaps matching TRBD2 (5 bases). The CDR3 is made up of 14 amino acids. Germline CDR1 and CDR2: WSHSY and SAAADI. V was cut by 2 bases and J by 8 bases, with 13 bases left in between. The CDR3 region is CASSEGSRWYEQFF. The CDR3 DNA reads TGCGCCAGCAGTGAGGGGAGCCGTTGGTATGAGCAGTTCTTC.

The V and J genes are TRBV11-3 and TRBJ2-2, with TRBD2 identical over 11 bases. In germline, CDR1 is SGHNT, CDR2 YENEEA. After removal of 5 bases from V and 10 bases from J, the junction contained 6 bases not matched to a gene. The CDR3 is made up of 14 amino acids. The CDR3 spells CASSLSGGAKELFF. In DNA form, the CDR3 reads TGTGCCAGCAGCCTTAGCGGGGGGGCCAAGGAGCTGTTTTTT.

The genes are TRBV10-1 and TRBJ1-2; D remains ambiguous. V was trimmed by 4 bases and J by 8 bases, leaving 8 bases between them. The CDR3 is 11 amino acids. From germline, CDR1 is WNHNN and CDR2 SYGVQD (reference sequence). The CDR3 here is CASSGGSGYTF. Here the CDR3 DNA reads TGCGCCAGCAGTGGAGGGAGCGGCTACACCTTC.